Below, 26 T cell receptor beta chains from the same sample are listed, as sequenced in a study of blood T cell repertoires in COVID-19. Profiling relied on immunoSEQ multiplex PCR, and the TCRdb table lists in-frame clones only, not all of them. The table lists 100,000 to 120,000 clones, almost 80% of them singletons, with roughly 16% in the top ten. Sequencing was done on a sample of peripheral blood. The receptors were sampled from a woman older than 75 with active or convalescent COVID-19.

This clone came up a few times. The chain uses TRBV29-1 and TRBJ2-7; TRBD1 matches 10 bases. Germline CDR1 and CDR2: SQVTM and ANQGSEA. The CDR3 consists of 13 residues. Losses at the gene ends were 5 bases for V and 3 bases for J; bases not matched to a gene: 4. Here the CDR3 DNA reads TGCAGCGTTAAGACAGGGGGCATCTACGAGCAGTACTTC. Translated: CSVKTGGIYEQYF.

The V and J genes are TRBV7-8 and TRBJ2-2; D ambiguous. CDR3 size: 15 residues. V gave up 5 bases and J gave up 7 bases, with 17 bases separating them. Germline CDR1 is SGHVS and CDR2 is FQNEAQ. CDR3 sequence reads: CASSARVGLIGELFF. As DNA, the CDR3 is TGTGCCAGCAGCGCCCGCGTTGGGCTCATCGGGGAGCTGTTTTTT.

The genes are TRBV28 and TRBJ1-1; TRBD1 agrees at 8 bases. Germline values: CDR1 MDHEN, CDR2 SYDVKM. The CDR3 length is 15 residues. V shed 4 bases and J 4 bases; nucleotides not matched to a gene: 8. The CDR3 here is CASSSHGQGTTEAFF. The CDR3 DNA is TGTGCCAGCAGTTCCCACGGACAGGGTACCACTGAAGCTTTCTTT.

This clone was picked up a small number of times. This chain links TRBV6-1 with TRBJ2-2; TRBD2 agrees at 8 bases. The CDR3 totals 14 residues. The germline V gene encodes CDR1 MNHNS and CDR2 SASEGT. V dropped 2 bases and J dropped 7; count of bases not matched to a gene: 3. In DNA form, the CDR3 reads TGTGCCAGCAGTGAACAGCGGGAGTTCGGGGAGCTGTTTTTT. It specifies CASSEQREFGELFF.

This sequence joins TRBV28 and TRBJ2-7; the D gene is possibly TRBD2 (5 bases). This CDR3 comprises 13 residues. V lost 5 bases to trimming and J lost 6 bases, with 14 bases between them. Germline CDR1 is MDHEN and CDR2 is SYDVKM. CDR3 DNA sequence: TGTGCCAGCAGTGTAAGCGGATGGAGCGAGCAGTACTTC. The encoded protein is CASSVSGWSEQYF.

The V gene is TRBV30, the J gene TRBJ2-2, with TRBD2 matching 7 bases. The V gene end was trimmed by 5 bases and the J gene end by 3 bases; junction bases not matched to a gene: 12. CDR1 is GTSNPN and CDR2 is SVGIG in the germline V gene (reference sequence). The CDR3 consists of 16 residues. The CDR3 reads CAWANQDGRHTGELFF. In nucleotides, the CDR3 is TGTGCCTGGGCAAACCAGGACGGGAGGCACACCGGGGAGCTGTTTTTT.

This clone was observed a few times. This chain uses TRBV5-8 with TRBJ1-1; D is possibly TRBD1 (6 bases). The CDR3 has 15 amino acids. The V end lost 4 bases, the J end lost 6 bases, and 19 bases lay between the germline ends. CDR1 is SGHTS, CDR2 YDEGEE, per germline. CDR3 bases: TGTGCCAGCAGCCATGTCTGGGGGGCGGGGGCTGAAGCTTTCTTT. Protein product: CASSHVWGAGAEAFF.

The CDR3 region is CASSLGQRYGYTF. The CDR3 nucleotides are TGTGCCAGCAGCCTTGGACAACGCTATGGCTACACCTTC. The chain is built from TRBV7-2 and TRBJ1-2, with a tentative D call TRBD1 (5 bases). The length of the CDR3 is 13 residues. V gave up 5 bases and J gave up 4 bases, with 11 bases separating them. Germline-derived CDR1 and CDR2 are SGHTA and FQGNSA.

This rearrangement joins TRBV21-1 to TRBJ1-5; the D call in the table, TRBD1, was not verified against the DNA. TRBV21-1 corresponds to a pseudogene. This CDR3 contains 20 residues. The CDR3 coding sequence is TGTGCCAGCAGCAAAGTCTCCTCGGACAGGGGGCGCCCCAACAATCAGCCCCAGCATTTT. Translating it yields CASSKVSSDRGRPNNQPQHF.

This clone was seen a handful of times. For the CDR3, the DNA is TGTGCCAGCAGTTCCGAGGACAGGGGGCTCGTTTCACCCCTCCACTTT. Encoded protein: CASSSEDRGLVSPLHF. This chain links TRBV28 with TRBJ1-6, with 11 positions matching TRBD1. The CDR3 has 16 residues. V shed 4 bases, J shed 9 bases, and the junction held 8 bases outside the gene matches. Germline values: CDR1 MDHEN, CDR2 SYDVKM.

CDR3 in amino acids: CASSPTFLQAGGETQYF. In nucleotides, the CDR3 is TGTGCCAGCAGTCCTACCTTTTTGCAAGCGGGAGGGGAGACCCAGTACTTC. The chain employs TRBV27 and TRBJ2-5, with 10 bases fitting TRBD2. V shed 5 bases and J 5 bases; nucleotides not matched to a gene: 14. This CDR3 comprises 17 residues. Germline V gene lookup returns CDR1 MNHEY and CDR2 SMNVEV (reference sequence).

V and J are TRBV28 and TRBJ1-5; D is unresolved. In germline, CDR1 is MDHEN, CDR2 SYDVKM. With 2 bases removed from V and 4 bases from J, the gap between germline ends came to 6 bases. This CDR3 comprises 13 residues. The CDR3: CASSLRLNQPQHF. The CDR3 nucleotides are TGTGCCAGCAGTTTACGTTTAAATCAGCCCCAGCATTTT. The full variable domain, in which reference TRBV28 and TRBJ1-5 provide the parts outside the CDR3, is DVKVTQSSRYLVKRTGEKVFLECVQDMDHENMFWYRQDPGLGLRLIYFSYDVKMKEKGDIPEGYSVSREKKERFSLILESASTNQTSMYLCASSLRLNQPQHFGDGTRLSIL.

The gene calls are TRBV25-1 and TRBJ1-2, with D possibly being TRBD1 (6 bases). The germline V gene has CDR1 MGHDK and CDR2 SYGVNS. The CDR3 has 17 residues. V was pared by 1 base and J by 4 bases, with 19 bases between. Here the CDR3 DNA reads TGTGCCAGCAGTGAATCCGCGGGGGCAGGGCGGTCCTATGGCTACACCTTC. Translated, it gives CASSESAGAGRSYGYTF.

This clone is medium-sized in the sample. This chain uses TRBV3-1 (or the pseudogene TRBV3-2) with TRBJ2-5, with unresolved D. Germline CDR1 reads LGHDT; CDR2 reads YNNKEL (reference sequence). V dropped 4 bases and J dropped 4 bases, with 16 bases sitting between them. CDR3 size: 15 residues. In DNA, the CDR3 is TGTGCCAGCAGCCGCCAGTTCCTAGGCAGAGAGACCCAGTACTTC. Protein: CASSRQFLGRETQYF.

This clone occurred a few times. The V call is TRBV12-3 or TRBV12-4, the J call TRBJ2-2; a weak D match, TRBD2 (6 bases). The CDR3 loop spans 13 amino acids. The V and J ends lost 6 bases and 7 bases respectively, with 12 bases between them. The CDR3 is CASRAREVGELFF. CDR3 nucleotides: TGTGCCAGCAGGGCGCGGGAAGTCGGGGAGCTGTTTTTT.

This chain joins TRBV5-1 and TRBJ2-5, with D hard to call. Germline V CDR1 and CDR2: SGHRS, YFSETQ. The length of the CDR3 is 11 residues. Trimming pared 4 bases from V and 2 bases from J, leaving 3 bases between. This chain's CDR3 is CASSLQETQYF. DNA for the CDR3: TGCGCCAGCAGCCTACAAGAGACCCAGTACTTC.

The rearrangement links TRBV7-9 to TRBJ2-1; D might be TRBD2 (6 bases). Germline CDR1 is SEHNR and CDR2 is FQNEAQ (reference sequence). The CDR3 is 15 amino acids. V lost 5 bases and J 4 bases, leaving 15 bases between the germline ends. The DNA for the CDR3 is TGTGCCAGCAGCCTCCTGGGGGGAGGTTACAATGAGCAGTTCTTC. Amino acids: CASSLLGGGYNEQFF. The whole variable domain, remainder taken from reference TRBV7-9 and TRBJ2-1, is DTGVSQNPRHKITKRGQNVTFRCDPISEHNRLYWYRQTLGQGPEFLTYFQNEAQLEKSRLLSDRFSAERPKGSFSTLEIQRTEQGDSAMYLCASSLLGGGYNEQFFGPGTRLTVL.

This clone occurred many times. The chain couples TRBV5-6 to TRBJ1-6, with D possibly matching TRBD1 (5 bases). The ends were cut back, 3 bases at V and 16 bases at J, with 11 bases in the middle. Per germline, CDR1 SGHDT and CDR2 YYEEEE. This CDR3 is 11 amino acids long. The CDR3 spells CASSYSGNLHF. DNA for the CDR3: TGTGCCAGCAGCTATTCAGGGAATCTCCACTTT. Variable domain in full (rest from reference TRBV5-6 and TRBJ1-6): DAGVTQSPTHLIKTRGQQVTLRCSPKSGHDTVSWYQQALGQGPQFIFQYYEEEERQRGNFPDRFSGHQFPNYSSELNVNALLLGDSALYLCASSYSGNLHFGNGTRLTVT.

The chain employs TRBV4-2 and TRBJ2-5; D possibly corresponds to TRBD1 (6 bases). The CDR3 length is 15 residues. V lost 4 bases and J 2 bases, leaving 14 bases between the germline ends. CDR1 and CDR2 (germline): LGHNA, YNFKEQ. In DNA form, the CDR3 reads TGTGCCAGCAGCCCAGGGGTAGGATTTCAAGAGACCCAGTACTTC. Its translation: CASSPGVGFQETQYF.

This clone occurred a few times. Here the CDR3 DNA reads TGTGCCAGCAGTACTTCACTCCCGCGCGACTATGGCTACACCTTC. Protein product: CASSTSLPRDYGYTF. This chain joins TRBV6-5 and TRBJ1-2; no clear D. This CDR3 spans 15 amino acids. Trimming left V 5 bases short and J 3 bases short, with 16 bases between. Germline-derived CDR1 and CDR2 are MNHEY and SVGAGI.

J is TRBJ2-5 and V is TRBV5-1; 9 bases are a match to TRBD1. The germline V gene encodes CDR1 SGHRS and CDR2 YFSETQ. V shed 2 bases and J 6 bases; nucleotides not matched to a gene: 8. CDR3 length equals 15 residues. CDR3 in DNA: TGCGCCAGCAGCTTAGGACAGGGGCGAGGGCAGACCCAGTACTTC. It encodes CASSLGQGRGQTQYF.

This clone appeared once. This chain joins TRBV28 and TRBJ2-5; D may be TRBD2 (6 bases). The germline CDR1 and CDR2 sequences are MDHEN and SYDVKM. The CDR3 extends over 13 amino acids. Deletions cut 7 bases from V and 4 bases from J, with 13 bases between. The CDR3 DNA reads TGTGCCAGCACCGGGGGTCCGACAGAGACCCAGTACTTC. Its translation: CASTGGPTETQYF.

The chain couples TRBV6-2 or TRBV6-3 to TRBJ2-1; perhaps TRBD1 as D (5 bases). This CDR3 spans 12 amino acids. From germline, CDR1 is MNHEY and CDR2 SVGEGT. V lost 5 bases and J lost 12, with 14 bases in between. CDR3 DNA: TGTGCCAGCAGTACCGGACAAGGTTTGCAGTTCTTC. Protein sequence: CASSTGQGLQFF.

The chain is built from TRBV18 and TRBJ1-5; D is possibly TRBD1 (6 bases). Germline assignment: CDR1 KGHSH and CDR2 LQKENI. The V gene lost 3 bases and the J gene lost 7 bases, with 10 bases spanning the gap. The CDR3 is 13 residues long. The CDR3 sequence: CASSPGARQPQHF. CDR3 sequence (DNA): TGTGCCAGCTCACCGGGGGCCCGCCAGCCCCAGCATTTT.

The rearrangement links TRBV6-6 to TRBJ1-4, with D possibly matching TRBD1 (6 bases). Germline-derived CDR1 and CDR2 are MNHNY and SVGAGI (reference sequence). V was clipped by 7 bases and J by 4 bases, with 16 bases between them. The length of the CDR3 is 15 residues. The CDR3 sequence is CASNEQGGDNEKLFF. CDR3 coding DNA: TGTGCCAGCAATGAACAGGGCGGAGATAATGAAAAACTGTTTTTT.

This clone was detected only a few times. The chain's CDR3 is CASSPQRAYNEQFF. The CDR3 coding sequence is TGTGCCAGCAGCCCACAGCGGGCCTACAATGAGCAGTTCTTC. The chain carries TRBV7-8 and TRBJ2-1, with a tentative D call TRBD2 (6 bases). V was cut by 5 bases and J by 2 bases, with 10 bases left in between. The V gene's germline CDR1 is SGHVS and CDR2 FQNEAQ. The CDR3 length is 14 residues.